This passage covers 10 T cell receptor beta chains from one sample sequenced in a study of metastatic and nonmetastatic thyroid tumors. TCRdb re-called the PCR reads via MiXCR. Of approximately 70,000 clones listed, around 18% are singletons. Patients were all untreated before their thyroid surgery. Specimen: blood. Receptor source: a female donor with papillary thyroid cancer or a benign thyroid nodule (not recorded which). Some clones in this sample may be carry-over from other donors' samples.

This clone was counted at least ten times. The chain recombines TRBV29-1 with TRBJ2-3; possibly TRBD2 for D (5 bases). CDR1 and CDR2 from the germline V gene are SQVTM and ANQGSEA. The CDR3 is 13 residues long. V shed 4 bases and J shed 2 bases, with 10 bases lying between them. This CDR3 is CSVAGRSTDTQYF. CDR3 in DNA: TGCAGCGTTGCTGGGAGATCCACAGATACGCAGTATTTT.

This clone was detected ten times or more. The chain carries TRBV29-1 and TRBJ2-3, with D possibly TRBD2 on 5 matching bases. Trimming pared 6 bases from V and 5 bases from J, leaving 15 bases between. Germline-derived CDR1 and CDR2 are SQVTM and ANQGSEA. This CDR3 contains 13 residues. The CDR3 loop is CSVLGILGDTQYF. DNA for the CDR3: TGCAGCGTCCTCGGGATTCTCGGAGATACGCAGTATTTT.

This clone was counted many times. The DNA for the CDR3 is TGCGCCAGCAGCCAAGTGGAGGACAGCCGGAGGACTGAAGCTTTCTTT. Residues: CASSQVEDSRRTEAFF. This sequence joins TRBV4-1 and TRBJ1-1, with D maybe TRBD1 (6 bases). The CDR3 totals 16 residues. The V end lost 1 base, the J end lost 5 bases, and 17 bases lay between the germline ends. Germline V gene data show CDR1 as MGHRA and CDR2 as YSYEKL.

The V gene is TRBV7-3, the J gene TRBJ2-1, with TRBD1 matching over 7 bases. The CDR3 sequence is 15 residues long. V dropped 2 bases and J dropped 8; count of bases not matched to a gene: 9. The germline V gene has CDR1 SGHTA and CDR2 FQGTGA. DNA of the CDR3: TGTGCCAGCAGCTTACGACAGGGTTTACACGATGAGCAGTTCTTC. Translated, it gives CASSLRQGLHDEQFF.

This clone was seen ten or more times. V usage is TRBV3-1 and J usage is TRBJ2-1, with TRBD2 identical over 7 bases. The CDR3 has 18 amino acids. Per the germline V gene, CDR1 is LGHDT and CDR2 is YNNKEL (reference sequence). Germline trimming cut 0 bases from V and 2 bases from J; bases unmatched to any gene: 10. The CDR3 spells CASSQDLSGGWPYNEQFF. The CDR3 nucleotides read TGTGCCAGCAGCCAAGATCTTTCGGGGGGATGGCCCTACAATGAGCAGTTCTTC.

The sample holds many counts of this clone. The chain combines TRBV13 with TRBJ2-3; 9 bases map to TRBD1. The V and J ends lost 4 bases and 1 base, in that order; junction bases with no gene match: 3. The CDR3 contains 15 residues. Looked up from germline, CDR1 is PRHDT and CDR2 is FYEKMQ (reference sequence). The CDR3 DNA is TGTGCCAGCAGCTCCCGGGACAGGGGCACAGATACGCAGTATTTT. Protein sequence: CASSSRDRGTDTQYF. The whole variable domain, filled in from reference TRBV13 and TRBJ2-3, reads AAGVIQSPRHLIKEKRETATLKCYPIPRHDTVYWYQQGPGQDPQFLISFYEKMQSDKGSIPDRFSAQQFSDYHSELNMSSLELGDSALYFCASSSRDRGTDTQYFGPGTRLTVL.

The rearrangement links TRBV11-2 to TRBJ2-2; D is possibly TRBD1 (6 bases). Germline assignment: CDR1 SGHAT and CDR2 FQNNGV. This CDR3 contains 15 residues. V dropped 2 bases and J dropped 5 bases, with 12 bases sitting between them. The CDR3, as DNA: TGTGCCAGCAGCTTATGGGGACACGTTACCGGGGAGCTGTTTTTT. This codes for CASSLWGHVTGELFF.

Ten or more counts support this clone. The chain employs TRBV29-1 and TRBJ2-2, with 10 bases identical to TRBD2. Germline loops: CDR1 SQVTM, CDR2 ANQGSEA. The CDR3 extends over 14 amino acids. The V and J ends lost 7 bases and 4 bases, in that order; junction bases with no gene match: 6. The CDR3 bases are TGCAGCGCCCAAGCGGGAGGGGGCACCGGGGAGCTGTTTTTT. Translated, it gives CSAQAGGGTGELFF.

The table lists this clone with a few counts. The chain links TRBV6-5 to TRBJ2-7; D may match TRBD1 or TRBD2 (5 bases each). Trimming cost V 2 bases and J 2 bases, with 13 bases left between them. The CDR3 extends over 15 amino acids. CDR1 MNHEY and CDR2 SVGAGI come from the germline V gene. The CDR3 loop is CASSYQGPATYEQYF. CDR3 nucleotide sequence: TGTGCCAGCAGTTACCAGGGACCCGCGACCTACGAGCAGTACTTC.

The table lists this clone with many counts. The V and J genes are TRBV2 and TRBJ2-7; TRBD1 matches at 10 bases. CDR1 SNHLY and CDR2 FYNNEI come from the germline V gene. V trimming: 5 bases; J trimming: 5 bases; junction bases outside the gene matches: 12. The CDR3 sequence is 16 residues long. This CDR3 reads CASSPPRGTGENEQYF. The CDR3 DNA reads TGTGCCAGCAGTCCCCCAAGAGGGACAGGGGAAAACGAGCAGTACTTC.